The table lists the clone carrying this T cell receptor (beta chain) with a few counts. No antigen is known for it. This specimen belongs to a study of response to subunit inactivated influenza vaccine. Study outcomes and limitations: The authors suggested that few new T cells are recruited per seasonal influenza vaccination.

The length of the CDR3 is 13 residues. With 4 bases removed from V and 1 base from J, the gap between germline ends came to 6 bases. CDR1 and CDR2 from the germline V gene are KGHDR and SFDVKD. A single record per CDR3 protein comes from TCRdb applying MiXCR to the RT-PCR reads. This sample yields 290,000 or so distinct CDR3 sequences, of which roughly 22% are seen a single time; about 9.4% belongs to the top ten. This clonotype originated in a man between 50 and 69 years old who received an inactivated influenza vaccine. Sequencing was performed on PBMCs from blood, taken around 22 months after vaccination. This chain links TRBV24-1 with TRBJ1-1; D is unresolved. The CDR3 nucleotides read TGTGCCACCAGTGAATTTGGGAACACTGAAGCTTTCTTT. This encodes CATSEFGNTEAFF.